The sequence of this T cell receptor (beta chain) was determined in a study of cytomegalovirus exposure and HLA in healthy donors. Remarks on this clone: Its antigen is unidentified.

PCR was performed using 60 Vbeta and 13 Jbeta primers. Here immunoSEQ multiplex PCR was the method, and the copy in TCRdb shows in-frame clones only, minus some. The sample spans 180,000 or so clones; the ten largest clones claim around 0.7%. The CDR3 is made up of 14 amino acids. Looked up from germline, CDR1 is LNHDA and CDR2 is SQIVND (reference sequence). V dropped 3 bases and J dropped 1 base, with 9 bases sitting between them. Whole-study results and caveats: HLA alleles were associated with fewer than 20,000 TCR beta sequences in a later analysis at 0.05 false discovery rate. When presence/absence was analysed, sequencing depth was taken to be roughly uniform across donors. Earlier analysis looked at TCR beta V segments, and most were productive about 87% or about 30% of the time.

The sequencing input was PBMCs. The V call is TRBV19, the J call TRBJ1-1, with D unclear. This receptor was identified in a boy younger than 18 in good health and CMV-seronegative. The CDR3 bases are TGTGCCAGTAGTATGTATCAGCGGAACACTGAAGCTTTCTTT. This codes for CASSMYQRNTEAFF.